These 13 T cell receptor beta chains were all obtained from the same sample, sequenced in a study of Ad26.COV2.S vaccination and SARS-CoV-2 variants. The protocol was immunoSEQ multiplex PCR, while the TCRdb copy is restricted to in-frame clones and leaves out a portion. The data show about 400,000 clones, with 92% seen just once and more than 1.5% held by the top ten. Treatment indicated: some 20 received Ad26.COV2.S at low or high dose, single or two shots; 5 received placebo; per-sample allocation not given. Sample collection was performed on day 63 after the first vaccine or placebo injection. The material was peripheral blood, obtained in a trial of Ad26.COV2.S vaccine versus placebo. The receptors stem from a person aged 18-60 years who received the Ad26.COV2.S COVID-19 vaccine or a placebo.

Regarding this clone: This sample also contains other DNA sequences that code for the same CDR3. The chain combines TRBV19 with TRBJ1-1; weak D call: TRBD1 (5 bases). V was shortened by 1 base and J by 5 bases, with 8 bases between the two germline ends. The germline V gene encodes CDR1 LNHDA and CDR2 SQIVND (reference sequence). This CDR3 region has 13 residues. CDR3 DNA: TGTGCCAGTAGTATAGGGGGCTTAACTGAAGCTTTCTTT. Translated, it gives CASSIGGLTEAFF.

The chain combines TRBV5-5 with TRBJ1-6, with D hard to call. The CDR3 spans 14 residues. The germline gives CDR1 SGHKS, CDR2 YYEKEE (reference sequence). V gave up 6 bases and J gave up 9 bases, with 16 bases separating them. CDR3: CASKSPTIGSPLHF. DNA for the CDR3: TGTGCCAGCAAGAGCCCCACTATAGGTTCACCCCTCCACTTT. The complete variable domain, with remaining parts taken from reference TRBV5-5 and TRBJ1-6, reads DAGVTQSPTHLIKTRGQQVTLRCSPISGHKSVSWYQQVLGQGPQFIFQYYEKEERGRGNFPDRFSARQFPNYSSELNVNALLLGDSALYLCASKSPTIGSPLHFGNGTRLTVT.

J is TRBJ1-2 and V is TRBV3-1 (or the pseudogene TRBV3-2); the match to TRBD1 covers 9 bases. The CDR3 extends over 18 amino acids. Germline CDR1 LGHDT, CDR2 YNNKEL (reference sequence). The junction had 15 bases not matched to a gene; V was cut back by 4 bases and J by 3 bases. The CDR3 bases are TGTGCCAGCAGCCCGTTACCTAACCCGGACAGGGGTGACTATGGCTACACCTTC. Protein product: CASSPLPNPDRGDYGYTF.

The genes are TRBV19 and TRBJ2-7, with D uncertain. In germline, CDR1 is LNHDA, CDR2 SQIVND (reference sequence). V was shortened by 6 bases and J by 0 bases, with 12 bases between the two germline ends. This CDR3 is built from 14 residues. This CDR3 reads CASSPWASSYEQYF. The CDR3 DNA follows: TGTGCCAGTAGCCCTTGGGCAAGCTCCTACGAGCAGTACTTC.

The rearrangement joins TRBV6-5 to TRBJ2-7; D may be TRBD2 (5 bases). The CDR3 has 12 residues. Germline-derived CDR1 and CDR2 are MNHEY and SVGAGI. V was cut by 6 bases and J by 6 bases, with 12 bases left in between. The CDR3 DNA sequence: TGTGCCAGCAGCTACGGGGTCGGCGAGCAGTACTTC. Its protein is CASSYGVGEQYF.

The CDR3 DNA follows: TGTGCCAGTAGAGGGGAAACAGGTTGGTCCTACAATGAGCAGTTCTTC. Translation gives CASRGETGWSYNEQFF. This chain links TRBV19 with TRBJ2-1; a weak D match, TRBD1 (5 bases). This CDR3 contains 16 residues. The germline V gene encodes CDR1 LNHDA and CDR2 SQIVND (reference sequence). Trimming cost V 6 bases and J 1 base, with 16 bases left between them.

The V call is TRBV20-1, the J call TRBJ2-5; D not resolved. This CDR3 region has 11 residues. The germline V gene encodes CDR1 DFQATT and CDR2 SNEGSKA (reference sequence). V lost 2 bases and J lost 5, with 6 bases in between. The CDR3 DNA reads TGCAGTGCTAGAATTCGGGAGACCCAGTACTTC. Translation gives CSARIRETQYF.

J is TRBJ1-1 and V is TRBV4-1, with 10 bases lining up with TRBD1. The germline V gene encodes CDR1 MGHRA and CDR2 YSYEKL. J gave up 3 bases and V 2 bases, and 6 bases lay outside the gene matches. This CDR3 spans 16 amino acids. As DNA, the CDR3 is TGCGCCAGCAGCCAAAGGGACAGGGGCCGAGACACTGAAGCTTTCTTT. Translating gives CASSQRDRGRDTEAFF.

This chain links TRBV20-1 with TRBJ2-5; D remains unclear. Trimming shortened V by 3 bases and J by 3 bases, and 8 bases separated the two germline ends. The CDR3 runs 12 residues. Germline V lookup: CDR1 DFQATT, CDR2 SNEGSKA (reference sequence). The CDR3 sequence is CSASYEKETQYF. CDR3 bases: TGCAGTGCTAGTTATGAGAAAGAGACCCAGTACTTC.

This sequence joins TRBV6-2 or TRBV6-3 and TRBJ2-7; D unresolved. This CDR3 is built from 13 residues. The germline V gene encodes CDR1 MNHEY and CDR2 SVGEGT. Deletions cut 1 base from V and 3 bases from J, with 7 bases between. The CDR3 DNA follows: TGTGCCAGCAGTTACTTGCCAGACTACGAGCAGTACTTC. Protein: CASSYLPDYEQYF.

The V gene is TRBV9, the J gene TRBJ2-2, with D perhaps TRBD1 (6 bases). V dropped 4 bases and J dropped 1 base, with 11 bases sitting between them. This CDR3 is built from 15 residues. Germline V gene sequence: CDR1 SGDLS, CDR2 YYNGEE. CDR3 region: CASSPKQGNTGELFF. CDR3 DNA sequence: TGTGCCAGCAGCCCTAAACAGGGGAACACCGGGGAGCTGTTTTTT.

This clone was picked up a small number of times. The chain is built from TRBV7-8 and TRBJ2-3; TRBD1 matches 8 bases. CDR3 size: 15 residues. The J segment lost 5 bases and the V segment lost 3 bases, leaving 7 bases of the junction unmatched. The V gene's germline CDR1 is SGHVS and CDR2 FQNEAQ. CDR3: CASSFQGARRDTQYF. CDR3 in DNA: TGTGCCAGCAGCTTCCAGGGGGCTCGAAGAGATACGCAGTATTTT.

The rearrangement links TRBV28 to TRBJ2-6; D not certain. Between the trimmed V and J ends, which lost 5 bases and 2 bases, there was a span of 7 bases. Per germline, CDR1 MDHEN and CDR2 SYDVKM. This CDR3 is 14 amino acids long. DNA for the CDR3: TGTGCCAGCAGTGGTTCCACTGGGGCCAACGTCCTGACTTTC. Its protein product is CASSGSTGANVLTF.